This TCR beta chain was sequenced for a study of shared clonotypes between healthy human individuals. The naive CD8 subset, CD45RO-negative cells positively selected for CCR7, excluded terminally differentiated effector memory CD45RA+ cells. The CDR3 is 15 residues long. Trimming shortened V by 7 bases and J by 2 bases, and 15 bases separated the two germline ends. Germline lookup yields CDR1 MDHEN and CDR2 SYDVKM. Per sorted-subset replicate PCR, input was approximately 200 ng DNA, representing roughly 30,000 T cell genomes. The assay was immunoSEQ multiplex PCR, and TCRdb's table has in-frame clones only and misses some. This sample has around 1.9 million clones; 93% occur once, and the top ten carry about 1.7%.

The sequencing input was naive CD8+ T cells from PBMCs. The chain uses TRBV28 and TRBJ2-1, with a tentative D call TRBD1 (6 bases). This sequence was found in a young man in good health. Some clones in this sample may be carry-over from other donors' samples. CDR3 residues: CASNRNAGAYNEQFF. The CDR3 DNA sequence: TGTGCCAGCAACCGAAACGCAGGGGCCTACAATGAGCAGTTCTTC. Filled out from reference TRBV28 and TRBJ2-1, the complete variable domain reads DVKVTQSSRYLVKRTGEKVFLECVQDMDHENMFWYRQDPGLGLRLIYFSYDVKMKEKGDIPEGYSVSREKKERFSLILESASTNQTSMYLCASNRNAGAYNEQFFGPGTRLTVL.